The entry that follows covers one T cell receptor (beta chain) sequence. The target of this receptor is not known. Base qualities are not provided; no much larger clone lies one nucleotide away. These data belong to a study of blood T cells in healthy people across ages (dated by TCRdb to between 2014 and 2016). Notes on the research overall: In model experiments, template switching captured roughly one uniquely barcoded TCR beta cDNA molecule for every two T cells. Using the same blood draw, the study looked at two additional independent replicas of 1 million unique cDNA reads for two donors, one aged 18 to 30 and the other aged 80 or older. To track age-related changes in TCR beta repertoire diversity, the study relied on deep sequencing normalized with unique cDNA molecular identifiers. The donors were divided into four age groups: young (average approximately 17 years), middle-aged (about 40), aged (about 56) and long-lived (about 80). What the research found in general, with its limitations: Since profiling was done on bulk unsorted PBMCs, naive and antigen-experienced compartments could not be conclusively compared. Because donor CMV infection status was unknown, age-related changes in expanded clonotypes were potentially confounded. Estimates of total diversity based on one million sequenced T cells were considered lower bounds and underestimates. Compared with the aged group, the long-lived group had more naive CD4+ T cells, fewer expanded clones and increased TCR diversity, suggesting age selection. There was a strong correlation between observed TCR beta diversity and the percentage of naive T cells measured by flow cytometry. Observed TCR beta diversity per million T cells fell roughly linearly with age, and a significant reduction was already apparent by age approximately 40.

Donors were 40 or so systemically healthy Caucasian individuals from Russia aged 6 to 90 years. Each donor gave ten milliliters of peripheral blood, drawn into EDTA-treated Vacutainer tubes. Ficoll-Paque density-gradient centrifugation was used to isolate PBMCs, with at least 7 million per sample. Trizol reagent was used to extract total RNA from the PBMCs, yielding at least 6 micrograms per sample. For every donor, flow cytometry on a PBMC aliquot measured the percentage of naive CD45RAhigh/CD27high T cells. Sequences SQVTM (CDR1) and ANQGSEA (CDR2) are obtained from the germline V gene. Taken from cysteine to phenylalanine, the CDR3 has 15 residues. The CDR3 DNA has 45 bases and is translated from base 1. The germline ends are 17 bases apart after V is trimmed by 2 bases and J by 5 bases. Libraries were prepared through 5' RACE. TCRdb records Illumina HiSeq 2500 as the sequencer. The second PCR ran for roughly 7 to 12 cycles and used a J-beta primer mix along with a sample-barcoded 5' primer. A unique molecular identifier was introduced onto each TCR beta cDNA molecule by a template-switch 5' adaptor carrying 12 random nucleotides. Each sample yielded at least 2.5 million CDR3-containing paired-end reads. First-strand cDNA was synthesized from all RNA with the Mint cDNA synthesis kit, primed by a TRBC-specific oligonucleotide. Following uracil-DNA glycosylase treatment, all cDNA underwent a first 18-cycle PCR with the universal primers M1SS and BC2_uni_R. In the authors' own workflow: Normalization of each sample was performed by random selection of 1 million high-quality reads, each carrying a distinct molecular identifier. Reads with shared molecular identifiers were discarded instead of being binned into consensus sequences. MiTCR, set to a Q25 quality threshold and the strictest error-elimination algorithm, was used for CDR3 identification, clonotype clustering and error correction. A nonparametric unseen species model with Euler transformation was used to estimate a lower bound on total TCR beta diversity. Through fastp at Q25 and MiXCR, TCRdb rebuilt clones from the public reads, retaining in-frame beta chains. Records with the same CDR3 protein are collapsed into one entry carrying the most frequent genes and DNA. The V and J calls and clone size come from TCRdb's table, not from the authors' own analysis. This sample lists approximately 800,000 distinct CDR3 sequences; approximately 25% were detected once. Under 4.5% of the sample goes to the ten largest clones.

These same records also appear under a second study, on T cells of mothers and their children. The second publication reports: Donors were nine systemically healthy Caucasian individuals: three mothers and their six children. cDNA synthesis consumed the entire amount of extracted RNA, loaded at approximately 1.6 ug RNA in each 15 ul reaction. In the second PCR, sample barcodes and 2-4 random nucleotides were introduced via the M1S primer. Over 8 million TCR beta CDR3 reads came from each mother, compared with 3.3 million or so reads from each child. TCR recombination output is similarly shaped by thymic selection in related and unrelated pairs, with a minor effect exerted by inherited differences. Related mother-child pairs always showed normalized repertoire overlap that was slightly higher than in unrelated mother-child pairs, though the difference was never significant. No persistent microchimeric T cell clones were detected, at a sensitivity of roughly 96 clones per million clonotypes. To look for features that set related mother-child pairs apart from unrelated individuals, the researchers ran deep NGS to compare the TCR beta repertoires of mothers and children. The mean age was 40 +/- 4 years for the mothers and around 10 +/- 4 years for the children. After adapter ligation with NEBNext reagents, the libraries were sequenced on Illumina HiSeq 2000 with 100+100 nt paired-end reads. Mother and child libraries were prepared a month apart and sequenced in separate runs to prevent cross-contamination. For each donor, between about 500,000 and 2,200,000 distinct TCR beta clonotypes were identified. Naive TCR beta clonotypes were estimated from low-frequency clonotypes matched to each donor's FACS-determined naive share, without sorting.

This TCR came from a boy younger than 18 in good health. The rearranged segments are TRBV29-1 and TRBJ2-3; perhaps TRBD1 is the D gene, with 6 bases matching. Sequencing was carried out using blood. At the DNA level, the sequence is TGCAGCGTTGAATTGGACAGTGAGTTGCAAGATACGCAGTATTTT. The resulting protein is CSVELDSELQDTQYF.